These 10 T cell receptor beta chains share one sample of origin, sequenced in a study of regulatory T cells in long-lasting Graves disease. Through Arm-PCR of CDR3 regions and iRepertoire HTBI primers, TCR beta libraries were built. Via MiXCR, TCRdb re-called the multiplex PCR reads, giving one row per CDR3 protein. The table records roughly 510,000 distinct CDR3 sequences, about 16% of them present only once. Time point defined: newly diagnosed GD, antithyroid drugs for less than 3 months. Following extraction of RNA from PBMCs, that RNA was used to make the TCR library. These data were also reused for a study on T cells in Graves' hyperthyroidism and ophthalmopathy.

This material consisted of peripheral blood mononuclear cells (PBMCs), taken at new diagnosis, from a patient treated with antithyroid drugs. These receptors were collected from a man younger than 35 with Graves disease.

At least ten counts were recorded for this clonotype. This chain links TRBV27 with TRBJ2-1; 7 bases are a match to TRBD1. This CDR3 comprises 16 residues. Germline-derived CDR1 and CDR2 are MNHEY and SMNVEV (reference sequence). J gave up 8 bases and V 5 bases, and 15 bases lay outside the gene matches. The CDR3 protein is CASSLQDRPDFYEQFF. The CDR3 nucleotides are TGTGCCAGCAGTCTCCAGGACAGGCCTGATTTCTATGAGCAGTTCTTC.

The sample holds a few counts of this clonotype. This sequence joins TRBV19 and TRBJ2-1; a weak D match, TRBD2 (5 bases). The V end lost 1 base, the J end lost 0 bases, and 16 bases lay between the germline ends. The CDR3 contains 18 residues. The germline V gene encodes CDR1 LNHDA and CDR2 SQIVND (reference sequence). The CDR3 DNA sequence: TGTGCCAGTAGTATAGCGGGGTCCGTGCCTAGCTCCTACAATGAGCAGTTCTTC. This codes for CASSIAGSVPSSYNEQFF.

The chain has TRBV6-5 and TRBJ2-1, with D possibly TRBD2 on 5 matching bases. CDR1 is MNHEY, CDR2 SVGAGI, per germline. CDR3 size: 13 residues. V gave up 2 bases and J gave up 4 bases, with 6 bases separating them. CDR3 loop: CASSYEGYNEQFF. CDR3 in DNA: TGTGCCAGCAGTTACGAGGGATACAATGAGCAGTTCTTC.

The V gene is TRBV5-1, the J gene TRBJ2-1, with D perhaps matching TRBD2 (5 bases). Between the trimmed V and J ends, which lost 0 bases and 5 bases, there was a span of 12 bases. The germline V gene encodes CDR1 SGHRS and CDR2 YFSETQ. The CDR3 runs 15 residues. CDR3 nucleotides: TGCGCCAGCAGCTTGGAACTAGGGTCTAACAATGAGCAGTTCTTC. Translating gives CASSLELGSNNEQFF.

The genes are TRBV5-1 and TRBJ2-5; D may be TRBD1 or TRBD2 (5 bases each). V gave up 4 bases and J gave up 4 bases, with 11 bases separating them. The CDR3 is 13 residues long. In germline, CDR1 is SGHRS, CDR2 YFSETQ. The CDR3 DNA sequence: TGCGCCAGCAGCGAGGGGTTTACAGAGACCCAGTACTTC. Amino acid sequence: CASSEGFTETQYF. The variable domain in full, completed from reference TRBV5-1 and TRBJ2-5, reads KAGVTQTPRYLIKTRGQQVTLSCSPISGHRSVSWYQQTPGQGLQFLFEYFSETQRNKGNFPGRFSGRQFSNSRSEMNVSTLELGDSALYLCASSEGFTETQYFGPGTRLLVL.

The chain recombines TRBV9 with TRBJ2-7; D remains ambiguous. The CDR3 is 15 residues long. V shed 0 bases and J shed 3 bases, with 13 bases lying between them. The V gene's germline CDR1 is SGDLS and CDR2 YYNGEE. This chain's CDR3 is CASSVGGLGRYEQYF. In nucleotides, the CDR3 is TGTGCCAGCAGCGTAGGAGGCTTGGGTCGCTACGAGCAGTACTTC. Looking up the rest from reference TRBV9 and TRBJ2-7 gives the full variable domain: DSGVTQTPKHLITATGQRVTLRCSPRSGDLSVYWYQQSLDQGLQFLIQYYNGEERAKGNILERFSAQQFPDLHSELNLSSLELGDSALYFCASSVGGLGRYEQYFGPGTRLTVT.

Concerning this clonotype: Given a much more abundant clone one base away, this may be a read error. The chain links TRBV10-3 to TRBJ1-2; TRBD1 aligns across 10 bases. The V and J ends lost 3 bases and 6 bases, in that order; junction bases with no gene match: 13. CDR1 is ENHRY, CDR2 SYGVKD, per germline. This CDR3 region has 17 residues. The CDR3: CAISDRDRGRRGNGYTF. The DNA of the CDR3 is TGTGCCATCAGTGACCGGGACAGGGGACGCAGGGGTAATGGCTACACCTTC.

For this clonotype: A much larger clone lies a single base off, so this may be a read error. The V gene is TRBV30, the J gene TRBJ2-7; D is possibly TRBD1 (6 bases). CDR1 and CDR2 from the germline V gene are GTSNPN and SVGIG (reference sequence). The CDR3 is 13 residues long. Deletions cut 5 bases from V and 0 bases from J, with 11 bases between. In nucleotides, the CDR3 is TGTGCCTGGGTGGACAGAGTCTCCTACGAGCAGTACTTC. Its protein is CAWVDRVSYEQYF.

This clonotype showed up many times. The chain carries TRBV12-3 or TRBV12-4 and TRBJ2-1; 9 nucleotides agree with TRBD2. This CDR3 region has 15 residues. The V segment lost 3 bases and the J segment 4 bases; nucleotides outside the gene matches: 4. CDR3 loop: CASSLASGDYNEQFF. In nucleotides, the CDR3 is TGTGCCAGCAGTTTGGCTAGCGGGGATTACAATGAGCAGTTCTTC.

A single count supports this clonotype. The chain combines TRBV3-1 with TRBJ1-2; D is uncertain. Germline values: CDR1 LGHDT, CDR2 YNNKEL (reference sequence). V lost 0 bases, J lost 8 bases, and 10 bases lay in between. CDR3 length: 13 residues. The CDR3 loop is CASSQDLGRGYTF. CDR3 nucleotide sequence: TGTGCCAGCAGCCAAGATCTGGGTAGAGGCTACACCTTC.